These 11 T cell receptor beta chains were sequenced from one sample in a study of blood T cell repertoires in COVID-19. The data were produced by immunoSEQ multiplex PCR, yet TCRdb's version contains in-frame clones alone and is incomplete. The sample lists some 200,000 clones; around 89% were seen once. Source material: peripheral blood. The receptors derive from a woman between 40 and 50 years old with acute or convalescent COVID-19.

The chain carries TRBV4-1 and TRBJ1-1, with TRBD1 matching 9 bases. Germline V CDR1 and CDR2: MGHRA, YSYEKL. This CDR3 has 14 residues. V lost 5 bases to trimming and J lost 5 bases; unmatched junction nucleotides: 6. The CDR3 bases are TGCGCCAGCAGCTTAGGACAGGGGAATACTGAAGCTTTCTTT. Its protein is CASSLGQGNTEAFF.

The genes are TRBV7-6 and TRBJ1-2, with D perhaps TRBD1 (6 bases). Deletions cut 5 bases from V and 4 bases from J, with 20 bases between. Germline CDR1 reads SGHVS; CDR2 reads FNYEAQ. The CDR3 runs to 16 residues. Here the CDR3 DNA reads TGTGCCAGCAGCCTAGGAGATACAGGGCAAAGCTATGGCTACACCTTC. Protein: CASSLGDTGQSYGYTF.

The rearrangement links TRBV12-3 or TRBV12-4 to TRBJ1-2; D remains unclear. The CDR3 spans 12 residues. V lost 7 bases, J lost 4 bases, and 10 bases lay in between. The CDR3 sequence is CASTRGPYGYTF. DNA for the CDR3: TGTGCCAGCACTCGAGGGCCCTATGGCTACACCTTC.

A single count supports this clone. CDR3 coding DNA: TGTGCCACCAGCAGAGCCGCCGGGACAGGGGGGAGCAATCAGCCCCAGCATTTT. Translated, it gives CATSRAAGTGGSNQPQHF. This chain joins TRBV15 and TRBJ1-5; 11 bases map to TRBD1. The V gene end was trimmed by 1 base and the J gene end by 1 base; junction bases not matched to a gene: 6. The CDR3 is 18 residues long. Per germline, CDR1 LNHNV and CDR2 YYDKDF (reference sequence). Full variable domain (rest looked up from reference TRBV15 and TRBJ1-5): DAMVIQNPRYQVTQFGKPVTLSCSQTLNHNVMYWYQQKSSQAPKLLFHYYDKDFNNEADTPDNFQSRRPNTSFCFLDIRSPGLGDTAMYLCATSRAAGTGGSNQPQHFGDGTRLSIL.

CDR3 residues: CASSYQGEGNEQFF. The CDR3 coding sequence is TGTGCCAGCAGTTATCAGGGGGAAGGCAATGAGCAGTTCTTC. The rearrangement joins TRBV27 to TRBJ2-1; TRBD1 agrees at 7 bases. The J segment lost 6 bases and the V segment lost 4 bases, leaving 6 bases of the junction unmatched. The CDR3 loop spans 14 amino acids. Per the germline V gene, CDR1 is MNHEY and CDR2 is SMNVEV (reference sequence).

V gene TRBV24-1 combines with J gene TRBJ2-2; maybe TRBD1 (6 bases). The V end was cut by 10 bases, the J end by 0 bases, with 11 bases between. This CDR3 has 14 amino acids. The germline gives CDR1 KGHDR, CDR2 SFDVKD. The CDR3 DNA is TGTGCCACGGGAACAGGGTCGAACACCGGGGAGCTGTTTTTT. Its protein product is CATGTGSNTGELFF.

The genes are TRBV19 and TRBJ1-4, with a weak D call TRBD1 (6 bases). The CDR3 runs to 16 residues. Germline V CDR1 and CDR2: LNHDA, SQIVND (reference sequence). V dropped 2 bases and J dropped 7 bases, with 17 bases sitting between them. The CDR3 DNA is TGTGCCAGTAGTATAAAGGGGGGGAGCCCCTTTGAAAAACTGTTTTTT. It encodes CASSIKGGSPFEKLFF.

The chain links TRBV7-3 to TRBJ1-1; 9 bases map to TRBD1. V dropped 6 bases and J dropped 1; count of bases not matched to a gene: 6. CDR1 is SGHTA and CDR2 is FQGTGA in the germline V gene. The CDR3 loop spans 15 amino acids. CDR3: CASSLTGGPNTEAFF. In nucleotides, the CDR3 is TGTGCCAGCAGTCTCACAGGGGGCCCGAACACTGAAGCTTTCTTT.

The rearrangement links TRBV7-2 to TRBJ1-1; 10 bases match TRBD1. The CDR3 contains 13 residues. Germline CDR1 reads SGHTA; CDR2 reads FQGNSA. Germline trimming cut 5 bases from V and 11 bases from J; bases unmatched to any gene: 8. In DNA, the CDR3 is TGTGCCAGCAGCATTGACAGGGGGCGTTGGGCTTTCTTT. Amino acids: CASSIDRGRWAFF. Drawing the rest from reference TRBV7-2 and TRBJ1-1, the complete variable domain is GAGVSQSPSNKVTEKGKDVELRCDPISGHTALYWYRQSLGQGLEFLIYFQGNSAPDKSGLPSDRFSAERTGGSVSTLTIQRTQQEDSAVYLCASSIDRGRWAFFGQGTRLTVV.

The chain uses TRBV7-3 and TRBJ1-1; D is ambiguous. Between the trimmed V and J ends, which lost 3 bases and 2 bases, there was a span of 10 bases. Germline V gene sequence: CDR1 SGHTA, CDR2 FQGTGA. This CDR3 comprises 14 residues. This chain's CDR3 is CASSLSGVNTEAFF. For the CDR3, the DNA is TGTGCCAGCAGCTTGTCCGGGGTTAACACTGAAGCTTTCTTT.

The chain employs TRBV19 and TRBJ1-2; 7 positions match TRBD1. Germline V gene sequence: CDR1 LNHDA, CDR2 SQIVND (reference sequence). The V and J ends lost 4 bases and 4 bases, in that order; junction bases with no gene match: 15. The CDR3 is made up of 17 amino acids. The CDR3 sequence is CASSRYSRQGGLYGYTF. The DNA for the CDR3 is TGTGCCAGTAGTAGATATTCTCGACAGGGAGGTCTCTATGGCTACACCTTC.